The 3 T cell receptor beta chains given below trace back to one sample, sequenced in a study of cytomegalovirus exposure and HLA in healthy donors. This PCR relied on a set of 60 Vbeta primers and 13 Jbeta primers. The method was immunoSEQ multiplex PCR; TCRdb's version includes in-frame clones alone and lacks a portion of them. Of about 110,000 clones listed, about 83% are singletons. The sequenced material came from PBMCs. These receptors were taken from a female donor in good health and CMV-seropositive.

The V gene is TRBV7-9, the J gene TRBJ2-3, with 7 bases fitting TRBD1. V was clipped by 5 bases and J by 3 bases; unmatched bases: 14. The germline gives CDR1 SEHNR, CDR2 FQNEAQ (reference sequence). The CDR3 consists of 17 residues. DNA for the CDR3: TGTGCCAGCAGCCCCCACCCGACAGGGATAAGAACAGATACGCAGTATTTT. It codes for CASSPHPTGIRTDTQYF.

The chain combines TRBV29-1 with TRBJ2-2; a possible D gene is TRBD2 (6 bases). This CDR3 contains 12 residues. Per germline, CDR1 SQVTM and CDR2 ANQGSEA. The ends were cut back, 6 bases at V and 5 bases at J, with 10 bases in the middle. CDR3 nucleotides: TGCAGCGTGGCGGGATTAACCGGGGAGCTGTTTTTT. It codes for CSVAGLTGELFF.

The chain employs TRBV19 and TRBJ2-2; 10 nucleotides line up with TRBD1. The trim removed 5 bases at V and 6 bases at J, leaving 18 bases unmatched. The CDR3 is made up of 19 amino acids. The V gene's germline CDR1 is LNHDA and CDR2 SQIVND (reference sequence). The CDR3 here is CASSQGTGVRLNSPGELFF. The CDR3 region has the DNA TGTGCCAGTAGTCAAGGGACAGGGGTACGTCTTAACAGTCCCGGGGAGCTGTTTTTT.